The rows below give T cell receptor beta chains drawn from one sample of a study of regulatory T cells in long-lasting Graves disease. Using its own MiXCR run on the multiplex PCR reads, TCRdb lists one record per CDR3 protein. The sample has 350,000 to 450,000 distinct CDR3 sequences, 21% seen once. The material was peripheral blood mononuclear cells (PBMCs), obtained when the disease was refractory, from a patient treated with antithyroid drugs. The receptors here all came from a female donor with Graves disease. Both conserved end residues are part of each CDR3. The D gene is left open where the match is weak. For some rows the clone size is stated as once, few or many, or as a class when expanded; others skip it.

TRBJ2-7	TRBD1	TRBV20-1	few	TGCAGTGCAAGCAGGACAGGCGGCTACGAGCAGTACTTC	CSASRTGGYEQYF
TRBJ2-1	.	TRBV28	few	TGTGCCAGCAGTTTATCTTACCCCCTCGATGAGCAGTTCTTC	CASSLSYPLDEQFF
TRBJ2-1	TRBD1	TRBV12-3/TRBV12-4	many	TGTGCCAGCAGCCTGGGACAGGGGGCTTACAATGAGCAGTTCTTC	CASSLGQGAYNEQFF
TRBJ1-4	TRBD1	TRBV7-8	many	TGTGCCAGCAGCTTAGGGCAGGGGGCAAGGAGGAGTGAAAAACTGTTTTTT	CASSLGQGARRSEKLFF
TRBJ1-1	.	TRBV30	few	TGTGCCTGGCAACAGGGAGCTGGGGTCCCTGAAGCTTTCTTT	CAWQQGAGVPEAFF
TRBJ2-2	.	TRBV6-2/TRBV6-3	.	TGTGCCAGCAGTGGGGGTTGGGGCGTCTCCGGGGAGCTGTTTTTT	CASSGGWGVSGELFF
TRBJ2-4	.	TRBV4-2	.	TGTGCCAGCAGAGGGGCCAAAAACATTCAGTACTTC	CASRGAKNIQYF
TRBJ2-3	.	TRBV11-3	once	TGTGCCAGCATTCCCGTTAGCACAGATACGCAGTATTTT	CASIPVSTDTQYF
TRBJ1-3	TRBD1	TRBV12-3/TRBV12-4	many	TGTGCCAGCAGTGCCGGGACAGCTGGAAACACCATATATTTT	CASSAGTAGNTIYF
TRBJ1-6	.	TRBV2	.	TGTGCCAGCACCGCTTACTATAATTCACCCCTCCACTTT	CASTAYYNSPLHF
TRBJ1-1	.	TRBV7-9	few	TGTGCCAGCAGCTTATACGGAGCAGGCCATGAAGCTTTCTTT	CASSLYGAGHEAFF
TRBJ1-1	.	TRBV12-3/TRBV12-4	many	TGTGCCAGCAGATCCACGTTTGAAGCTTTCTTT	CASRSTFEAFF
TRBJ1-5	.	TRBV27	few	TGTGCCAGCAGTTCCCCAAACAATCAGCCCCAGCATTTT	CASSSPNNQPQHF
TRBJ2-2	.	TRBV2	many	TGTGCCAGCAGTGAAGCTGCCGGGCTTGCCGGGGAGCTGTTTTTT	CASSEAAGLAGELFF
TRBJ2-7	.	TRBV6-1	few	TGTGCCAGCACCCCCCAGGGCTCCTACGAGCAGTACTTC	CASTPQGSYEQYF
TRBJ2-7	.	TRBV2	many	TGTGCCAGCTACGGAGGGGCCTACGAGCAGTACTTC	CASYGGAYEQYF
TRBJ2-7	TRBD1	TRBV7-2	.	TGTGCCAGCAGCGGGGGGACAGGCTACGAGCAGTACTTC	CASSGGTGYEQYF
TRBJ2-2	.	TRBV15	.	TGTGCCACCAGCAGAGAGGCCGGGAGATATTCCACCGGGGAGCTGTTTTTT	CATSREAGRYSTGELFF
TRBJ2-7	.	TRBV15	few	TGTGCCACCAGCCTCAGGGACGAGCAGTACTTC	CATSLRDEQYF
TRBJ2-2	.	TRBV11-2	many	TGTGCCAGCAGGCCTACACAGGCTGCCGGGGAGCTGTTTTTT	CASRPTQAAGELFF
TRBJ1-1	TRBD1	TRBV5-1	few	TGCGCCAGCAGCCCCCGGACAGGGGCCCCGGGCGGCCCTGAAGCTTTCTTT	CASSPRTGAPGGPEAFF
TRBJ1-5	TRBD1	TRBV20-1	.	TGCAGTGCTAGAGCTACAGGGGGGGAAGGGCAGCCCCAGCATTTT	CSARATGGEGQPQHF
TRBJ1-1	.	TRBV12-3/TRBV12-4	many	TGTGCCAGCAGACAGACGACGAGGGCGAACACTGAAGCTTTCTTT	CASRQTTRANTEAFF
TRBJ1-3	.	TRBV7-2	few	TGTGCCAGCAGCTTAAGGCAGGCCCTCTCTGGAAACACCATATATTTT	CASSLRQALSGNTIYF
TRBJ1-2	.	TRBV30	.	TGTGCCTGGAGTAACATATGGACCCGGGGCTACACCTTC	CAWSNIWTRGYTF
TRBJ1-5	.	TRBV19	once	TGTGCCAGTAGTATCCGGGAGGGGACGGATCAGCCCCAGCATTTT	CASSIREGTDQPQHF
TRBJ2-1	.	TRBV7-2	many	TGTGCCAGCAGACCCTTCGCGCACAGCTCCTACAATGAGCAGTTCTTC	CASRPFAHSSYNEQFF
TRBJ2-5	.	TRBV28	many	TGTGCCAGCAGTCCCCTCGGGGTCGGCAGCGAGACCCAGTACTTC	CASSPLGVGSETQYF
TRBJ1-1	.	TRBV12-3/TRBV12-4	many	TGTGCCAGCAGTTCCCCACCGCAGATAGAAGCTTTCTTT	CASSSPPQIEAFF
TRBJ1-4	.	TRBV5-1	many	TGCGCCAGCAGCTTGATACCATCATCTGAAAAACTGTTTTTT	CASSLIPSSEKLFF
TRBJ2-3	.	TRBV29-1	few	TGCAGCGAACGGGGACCGCAGAGTGAAACAGATACGCAGTATTTT	CSERGPQSETDTQYF
TRBJ1-2	TRBD1	TRBV6-1	few	TGTGCCAGCAGGGGGACAGGTGATAGCTACACCTTC	CASRGTGDSYTF
TRBJ2-2	.	TRBV2	many	TGTGCCAGCAGTGAAGCTAAGGGCAGGGGTAAAAAAACTGACGCGAACACCGGGGAGCTGTTTTTT	CASSEAKGRGKKTDANTGELFF
TRBJ2-7	.	TRBV3-1	.	TGTGCCAGCAGCCAAGAGCCAATCCTCTCCTACGAGCAGTACTTC	CASSQEPILSYEQYF
TRBJ2-1	.	TRBV20-1	.	TGCAGTGCTTTTCCGGGACGTAGTTTTTACAATGAGCAGTTCTTC	CSAFPGRSFYNEQFF
TRBJ2-7	.	TRBV4-1	.	TGCGCCAGCAGCCACGGAGAGAATCCTGAGCAGTACTTC	CASSHGENPEQYF
TRBJ2-3	TRBD1	TRBV5-4	.	TGTGCCAGCAGCGATATGGGGACAGGGGGGCGCACAGATACGCAGTATTTT	CASSDMGTGGRTDTQYF
TRBJ2-1	.	TRBV12-3/TRBV12-4	.	TGTGCCAGCAGCTTAGGGGAAGAGACTACCCTCAATGAGCAGTTCTTC	CASSLGEETTLNEQFF
TRBJ1-1	.	TRBV20-1	many	TGCAGTGCTAGAGATCCGACGGGGGTCACTGAAGCTTTCTTT	CSARDPTGVTEAFF
TRBJ2-6	.	TRBV19	.	.	CVSSIFGSGANVLPF
TRBJ2-7	TRBD1	TRBV28	.	TGTGCCACCGCGGACAGGCCCACATACGAGCAGTACTTC	CATADRPTYEQYF
TRBJ2-5	.	TRBV11-2	many	TGTGCCAGCAGCACGGGTGGCAGGATGGAGACCCAGTACTTC	CASSTGGRMETQYF
TRBJ2-1	.	TRBV2	few	TGTGCCAGCAGTGAAATAGCTTACAATGAGCAGTTCTTC	CASSEIAYNEQFF
TRBJ1-1	.	TRBV19	.	TGTGCCAGTAGTATAGCCGGAGGTTGGACTGAAGCTTTCTTT	CASSIAGGWTEAFF
TRBJ1-1	.	TRBV28	many	TGTGCCAGCAGCCTCTCGGGCCAGGGGCGGAGGGCTGAAGCTTTCTTT	CASSLSGQGRRAEAFF
TRBJ1-5	.	TRBV28	few	TGTGCCAGCACCTCCCCGGGGGGAAGCCAGCCCCAGCATTTT	CASTSPGGSQPQHF
TRBJ2-1	TRBD1	TRBV9	.	TGTGCCAGCAGCGTAGACAGGGGATTATACAATGAGCAGTTCTTC	CASSVDRGLYNEQFF
TRBJ1-5	.	TRBV20-1	many	TGCAGTGCTATTGACGGAACCCTTAGCAATCAGCCCCAGCATTTT	CSAIDGTLSNQPQHF
TRBJ2-3	TRBD2	TRBV20-1	.	TGCAGTGCTTTAGGCGGGAGCCGCACAGATACGCAGTATTTT	CSALGGSRTDTQYF
TRBJ2-5	.	TRBV6-1	many	TGTGCCAGCAGTGAAAATCCGACACCGGGGAGAGAGACCCAGTACTTC	CASSENPTPGRETQYF
TRBJ2-7	TRBD2	TRBV12-3/TRBV12-4	many	TGTGCCAGCAGTTTCGGGCTAGCGGGAGTCTCCTACGAGCAGTACTTC	CASSFGLAGVSYEQYF
TRBJ2-7	.	TRBV28	many	TGTGCCAGCAGTTTAGCTCGCGGGGCCTACGAGCAGTACTTC	CASSLARGAYEQYF
TRBJ1-1	.	TRBV20-1	few	TGCAGTGCTCTAATGGGGGACACTGAAGCTTTCTTT	CSALMGDTEAFF
TRBJ1-1	.	TRBV5-1	few	TGCGCCAGCACCAGGACAGCCTCAAACACTGAAGCTTTCTTT	CASTRTASNTEAFF
TRBJ1-5	TRBD1	TRBV2	many	TGTGCCAGCACCTGGGACAGAAATCAGCCCCAGCATTTT	CASTWDRNQPQHF